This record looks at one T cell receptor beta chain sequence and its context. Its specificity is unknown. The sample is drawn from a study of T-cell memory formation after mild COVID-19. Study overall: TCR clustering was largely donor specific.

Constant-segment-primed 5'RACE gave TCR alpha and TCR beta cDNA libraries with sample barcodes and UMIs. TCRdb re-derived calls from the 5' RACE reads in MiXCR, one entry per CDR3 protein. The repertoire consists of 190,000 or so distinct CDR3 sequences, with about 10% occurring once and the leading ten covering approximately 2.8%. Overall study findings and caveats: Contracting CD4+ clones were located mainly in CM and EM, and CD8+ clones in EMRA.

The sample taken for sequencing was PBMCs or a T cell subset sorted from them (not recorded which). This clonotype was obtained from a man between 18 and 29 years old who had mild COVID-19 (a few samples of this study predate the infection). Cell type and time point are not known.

This CDR3 is CAWSDGGGNEQYF. The CDR3 DNA sequence: TGTGCCTGGAGTGACGGGGGGGGCAACGAGCAGTACTTC. V usage is TRBV30 and J usage is TRBJ2-7; 8 bases line up with TRBD2. This CDR3 spans 13 amino acids. Germline V lookup: CDR1 GTSNPN, CDR2 SVGIG (reference sequence). V gave up 1 base and J gave up 5 bases; unmatched junction bases: 4. The full variable domain, completed using reference TRBV30 and TRBJ2-7, is SQTIHQWPATLVQPVGSPLSLECTVEGTSNPNLYWYRQAAGRGLQLLFYSVGIGQISSEVPQNLSASRPQDRQFILSSKKLLLSDSGFYLCAWSDGGGNEQYFGPGTRLTVT.